One and the same sample provided the 22 T cell receptor beta chains below, sequenced in a study of shared clonotypes between healthy human individuals. Clones were sequenced by immunoSEQ multiplex PCR, and TCRdb holds only the in-frame ones, with some missing. The sample comprises hundreds of thousands of clones, around 96% of which are singletons, and roughly 0.1% rests with the top ten. The naive CD8 fraction comprised CD45RO-negative cells positively selected for CCR7 and excluded terminally differentiated effector memory CD45RA+ cells. The sequenced sample consisted of naive CD8+ T cells sorted from blood. Receptors originate from a woman under 40 in good health.

This chain uses TRBV6-1 with TRBJ2-3, with a possible D match to TRBD2 (5 bases). Trimming shortened V by 2 bases and J by 1 base, and 16 bases separated the two germline ends. The CDR3 runs to 17 residues. The V gene's germline CDR1 is MNHNS and CDR2 SASEGT. The CDR3 nucleotides are TGTGCCAGCAGTGAAAGGACTCTCGGATATCGCACAGATACGCAGTATTTT. This encodes CASSERTLGYRTDTQYF.

The chain employs TRBV5-1 and TRBJ2-7, with TRBD1 as a possible D gene (6 bases). The V gene lost 0 bases and the J gene lost 4 bases, with 8 bases spanning the gap. There are 13 residues in the CDR3. Germline CDR1 SGHRS, CDR2 YFSETQ. The CDR3 nucleotides read TGCGCCAGCAGCTTGGAGGGGGTATACGAGCAGTACTTC. It codes for CASSLEGVYEQYF.

The count of this clone is one. This sample also contains other DNA sequences that code for the same CDR3. The chain employs TRBV27 and TRBJ2-7; tentative D call: TRBD2 (5 bases). V was pared by 4 bases and J by 2 bases, with 9 bases between. The CDR3 runs to 13 residues. The germline V gene encodes CDR1 MNHEY and CDR2 SMNVEV (reference sequence). The DNA for the CDR3 is TGTGCCAGCAGTTCCGGGGTTACCTACGAGCAGTACTTC. It is translated as CASSSGVTYEQYF.

The chain's CDR3 is CASSSPGLENEQFF. The CDR3 DNA reads as TGTGCCAGCAGTTCCCCGGGACTAGAGAATGAGCAGTTCTTC. V and J are TRBV27 and TRBJ2-1; 8 bases align to TRBD2. J was trimmed by 7 bases and V by 4 bases; bases with no gene match: 6. There are 14 residues in the CDR3. Germline V lookup: CDR1 MNHEY, CDR2 SMNVEV (reference sequence).

V usage is TRBV10-3 and J usage is TRBJ2-3, with no clear D. This CDR3 comprises 14 residues. The V end lost 4 bases, the J end lost 2 bases, and 10 bases lay between the germline ends. Germline V gives CDR1 ENHRY, CDR2 SYGVKD. As DNA, the CDR3 is TGTGCCATCAGTGGGAATCAGTTCACAGATACGCAGTATTTT. Protein: CAISGNQFTDTQYF.

CDR3 in DNA: TGTGCCAGCAGCCGACTAGAAGGGCAGTACTTC. Its protein is CASSRLEGQYF. This chain joins TRBV2 and TRBJ2-7, with D maybe TRBD2 (6 bases). The CDR3 contains 11 residues. Germline V gene lookup returns CDR1 SNHLY and CDR2 FYNNEI. Trimming took off 6 bases at V and 9 bases at J, with 12 bases between the two ends.

The rearrangement uses TRBV27 and TRBJ2-1; 9 bases are a match to TRBD2. With 7 bases clipped from V and 5 bases from J, the junction kept 9 bases outside the gene matches. The length of the CDR3 is 15 residues. The germline CDR1 and CDR2 sequences are MNHEY and SMNVEV (reference sequence). CDR3 protein: CASTFGASGNNEQFF. Here the CDR3 DNA reads TGTGCCAGCACCTTCGGGGCTAGCGGGAACAATGAGCAGTTCTTC.

The V and J genes are TRBV14 and TRBJ2-1; 12 positions agree with TRBD2. Germline assignment: CDR1 SGHDN and CDR2 FVKESK. V lost 1 base, J lost 0 bases, and 13 bases stayed unmatched. There are 21 residues in the CDR3. The CDR3 DNA follows: TGTGCCAGCAGCCAAGTATCCGGGACTAGCGGGCCGCCAGACTCCTACAATGAGCAGTTCTTC. Protein sequence: CASSQVSGTSGPPDSYNEQFF.

V gene TRBV11-2 combines with J gene TRBJ2-7; D is uncertain. This CDR3 contains 14 residues. CDR1 and CDR2 (germline): SGHAT, FQNNGV. Trimming took 2 bases from V and 3 from J, leaving 11 bases between them. CDR3 amino acids: CASSLSPPGYEQYF. The CDR3 DNA reads TGTGCCAGCAGCTTAAGTCCCCCCGGCTACGAGCAGTACTTC.

The rearrangement links TRBV5-1 to TRBJ2-1, with D tentatively TRBD1 or TRBD2 (5 bases each). Germline CDR1 SGHRS, CDR2 YFSETQ. Trimming took 3 bases from V and 4 from J, leaving 11 bases between them. This CDR3 contains 14 residues. CDR3 nucleotides: TGCGCCAGCAGCTGGACAAGCGGATACAATGAGCAGTTCTTC. It encodes CASSWTSGYNEQFF.

CDR3 sequence reads: CATSRDLGSLMGYTF. As DNA, the CDR3 is TGTGCCACCAGCAGAGATTTGGGGAGCCTCATGGGCTACACCTTC. The V call is TRBV15, the J call TRBJ1-2; D remains ambiguous. Per germline, CDR1 LNHNV and CDR2 YYDKDF (reference sequence). The CDR3 length is 15 residues. V shed 0 bases and J shed 8 bases, with 16 bases lying between them.

The CDR3 DNA reads TGCGCCAGCAGCTGGAGTGGGAGGGGATCGCCCCAGTACTTC. Translation: CASSWSGRGSPQYF. The chain has TRBV5-1 and TRBJ2-5; 7 bases align to TRBD2. Trimming removed 3 bases from V and 9 bases from J; junction bases left unmatched: 11. The CDR3 totals 14 residues. Per germline, CDR1 SGHRS and CDR2 YFSETQ.

This rearrangement joins TRBV19 to TRBJ2-3; tentatively, D is TRBD1 (5 bases). The CDR3 has 15 amino acids. CDR1 and CDR2 from the germline V gene are LNHDA and SQIVND (reference sequence). The V and J ends lost 4 bases and 0 bases respectively, with 11 bases between them. The CDR3: CASSTRRTSTDTQYF. The CDR3 bases are TGTGCCAGTAGTACCCGACGGACAAGCACAGATACGCAGTATTTT.

The rearrangement links TRBV7-9 to TRBJ2-5, with a weak D call TRBD2 (6 bases). V lost 0 bases and J 8 bases, leaving 19 bases between the germline ends. CDR1 and CDR2 from the germline V gene are SEHNR and FQNEAQ (reference sequence). The length of the CDR3 is 16 residues. CDR3 DNA sequence: TGTGCCAGCAGCTTAGCGACGGACTACCAAAAGAAAACCCAGTACTTC. As protein: CASSLATDYQKKTQYF.

The chain is built from TRBV19 and TRBJ2-1; 7 bases are a match to TRBD2. V was clipped by 5 bases and J by 0 bases; unmatched bases: 4. Germline V gene lookup returns CDR1 LNHDA and CDR2 SQIVND (reference sequence). This CDR3 comprises 15 residues. The CDR3 bases are TGTGCCAGTAGTCTAGCGGTAAGCTCCTACAATGAGCAGTTCTTC. As protein: CASSLAVSSYNEQFF.

V gene TRBV27 combines with J gene TRBJ2-7, with TRBD2 matching over 11 bases. The V gene's germline CDR1 is MNHEY and CDR2 SMNVEV (reference sequence). This CDR3 has 15 residues. J lost 9 bases, V lost 5 bases, and 12 bases had no gene match. The CDR3, as DNA: TGTGCCAGCAGTCCAATAGCGGGAGGGCTTTTCGGGCAGTACTTC. This encodes CASSPIAGGLFGQYF.

V gene TRBV7-9 combines with J gene TRBJ2-1; no reliable D call. This CDR3 has 16 residues. Germline lookup yields CDR1 SEHNR and CDR2 FQNEAQ (reference sequence). V dropped 1 base and J dropped 0 bases, with 10 bases sitting between them. The CDR3 here is CASSLGSYNSYNEQFF. The DNA of the CDR3 is TGTGCCAGCAGCTTAGGCTCCTATAACTCCTACAATGAGCAGTTCTTC.

This CDR3 is CASSRGLAGVTDTQYF. CDR3 bases: TGTGCCAGCAGCCGAGGACTAGCGGGCGTCACAGATACGCAGTATTTT. The V and J genes are TRBV14 and TRBJ2-3; TRBD2 aligns across 11 bases. Germline CDR1 and CDR2: SGHDN and FVKESK. This CDR3 is built from 16 residues. Losses at the gene ends were 4 bases for V and 2 bases for J; bases not matched to a gene: 5.

The J gene is TRBJ2-5, the V gene TRBV27; D call uncertain. Trimming stripped 0 bases from V and 5 bases from J, with 10 bases between. The CDR3 has 14 residues. Germline CDR1 reads MNHEY; CDR2 reads SMNVEV (reference sequence). This chain's CDR3 is CASSLSSSLETQYF. Written as DNA, the CDR3 is TGTGCCAGCAGTTTATCGTCATCTCTGGAGACCCAGTACTTC.

The CDR3 sequence: CASSYLTWGSEAFF. The CDR3 DNA is TGTGCCAGCAGCTACTTGACCTGGGGGTCTGAAGCTTTCTTT. V and J are TRBV7-8 and TRBJ1-1; a possible D gene is TRBD1 (5 bases). The CDR3 contains 14 residues. Germline values: CDR1 SGHVS, CDR2 FQNEAQ. Trimming left V 4 bases short and J 6 bases short, with 15 bases between.

V usage is TRBV7-2 and J usage is TRBJ1-5, with a tentative D call TRBD1 (5 bases). This CDR3 is 16 amino acids long. V lost 1 base and J lost 6, with 16 bases in between. Germline V gives CDR1 SGHTA, CDR2 FQGNSA. The CDR3 loop is CASSLVRDPGRQPQHF. The CDR3 nucleotides read TGTGCCAGCAGCTTAGTCCGGGACCCTGGTCGTCAGCCCCAGCATTTT.

Only one count was recorded for this clone. The rearrangement uses TRBV5-1 and TRBJ2-7; D is uncertain. V lost 2 bases and J lost 0, with 9 bases in between. CDR1 and CDR2 (germline): SGHRS, YFSETQ. The CDR3 spans 14 residues. This CDR3 reads CASSFSTGSYEQYF. The DNA of the CDR3 is TGCGCCAGCAGCTTTTCGACGGGCTCCTACGAGCAGTACTTC.